This TCR beta chain was identified in a study of blood T cell repertoires in COVID-19. About the research overall: Material from acute and convalescent COVID-19 was sourced from the United States, Italy and Spain. The analysed material was cDNA or gDNA that came from T cells, B-cell-depleted T cells, or PBMCs.

With 3 bases removed from V and 2 bases from J, the gap between germline ends came to 8 bases. The CDR3 runs to 15 residues. Germline lookup yields CDR1 WNHNN and CDR2 SYGVQD (reference sequence). Authors' methods: Using reference gene primer amplification, nucleated cell counts were estimated. Sequencing used immunoSEQ multiplex PCR; TCRdb keeps in-frame clones, though not all of them. For V, J and clone size, that table is used; D and trimming come from the DNA. This sample has about 200,000 clones, with around nine tenths found just once. Source material: peripheral blood. This TCR came from a man over 45 with acute or convalescent COVID-19. The V gene is TRBV10-1, the J gene TRBJ2-6; D perhaps matches TRBD2 (5 bases). DNA for the CDR3: TGCGCCAGCAGTGACAGAGGGCCTGGGGCCAACGTCCTGACTTTC. Translation: CASSDRGPGANVLTF.